This entry lists 21 T cell receptor beta chains sequenced from one sample in a study of response to subunit inactivated influenza vaccine. TCRdb reprocessed the RT-PCR reads with MiXCR, giving one entry per CDR3 protein. Of about 700,000 distinct CDR3 sequences listed, 14% are singletons. The input for sequencing was PBMCs from blood, taken 14 to 15 days before vaccination. The receptor source for this set is a man aged 50 or older who received an inactivated influenza vaccine.

This clonotype has more than one count but fewer than ten. The chain uses TRBV3-1 and TRBJ2-7, with D possibly being TRBD1 or TRBD2 (5 bases each). V dropped 4 bases and J dropped 0 bases, with 13 bases sitting between them. The CDR3 is 15 residues long. Germline V gives CDR1 LGHDT, CDR2 YNNKEL (reference sequence). CDR3 region: CASSPRDGASYEQYF. CDR3 nucleotides: TGTGCCAGCAGCCCTCGGGACGGTGCCTCCTACGAGCAGTACTTC.

There are a few counts of this clonotype. This chain connects TRBV7-6 to TRBJ1-2, with unresolved D. CDR3 length equals 14 residues. With 1 base removed from V and 2 bases from J, the gap between germline ends came to 8 bases. The germline V gene encodes CDR1 SGHVS and CDR2 FNYEAQ. CDR3 region: CASSLDGENYGYTF. DNA of the CDR3: TGTGCCAGCAGCTTAGATGGGGAAAACTATGGCTACACCTTC. Using reference TRBV7-6 and TRBJ1-2 for the parts outside the CDR3, the full variable domain is GAGVSQSPRYKVTKRGQDVALRCDPISGHVSLYWYRQALGQGPEFLTYFNYEAQQDKSGLPNDRFSAERPEGSISTLTIQRTEQRDSAMYRCASSLDGENYGYTFGSGTRLTVV.

In nucleotides, the CDR3 is TGCGCCAGCAGTGAGGGTTCGGGGGCCGCCACAGATACGCAGTATTTT. It encodes CASSEGSGAATDTQYF. The chain uses TRBV10-2 and TRBJ2-3; D may be TRBD1 or TRBD2 (6 bases each). CDR1 and CDR2 (germline): WSHSY, SAAADI. Trimming removed 2 bases at V and 2 bases at J, with 14 bases between. This CDR3 has 16 amino acids.

In its sample, this clonotype was seen a few times. The chain joins TRBV6-5 to TRBJ2-1; D gene ambiguous. Germline lookup yields CDR1 MNHEY and CDR2 SVGAGI. CDR3 length: 17 residues. V was cut by 2 bases and J by 2 bases, with 16 bases left in between. The CDR3: CASSYGHQKGPYNEQFF. The CDR3 DNA reads TGTGCCAGCAGTTACGGCCATCAGAAAGGGCCCTACAATGAGCAGTTCTTC.

A few counts support this clonotype. The rearrangement joins TRBV18 to TRBJ2-1, with a weak D call TRBD2 (6 bases). Germline loops: CDR1 KGHSH, CDR2 LQKENI. V was clipped by 0 bases and J by 0 bases, with 15 bases between them. This CDR3 is built from 18 residues. The CDR3 DNA reads TGTGCCAGCTCACCACCGGTACGCGGGATGAGCTCCTACAATGAGCAGTTCTTC. Encoded protein: CASSPPVRGMSSYNEQFF.

This clonotype was recorded a few times. The rearrangement links TRBV29-1 to TRBJ1-2, with 11 bases lining up with TRBD1. The junction had 8 bases not matched to a gene; V was cut back by 6 bases and J by 5 bases. Germline loops: CDR1 SQVTM, CDR2 ANQGSEA. This CDR3 region has 14 residues. The CDR3 nucleotides are TGCAGCGTCCTCGGGACAGGGGGACGATATGGCTACACCTTC. Amino acids: CSVLGTGGRYGYTF. Looking up the rest from reference TRBV29-1 and TRBJ1-2 gives the full variable domain: SAVISQKPSRDICQRGTSLTIQCQVDSQVTMMFWYRQQPGQSLTLIATANQGSEATYESGFVIDKFPISRPNLTFSTLTVSNMSPEDSSIYLCSVLGTGGRYGYTFGSGTRLTVV.

This clonotype showed up just a few times. V is TRBV6-2 or TRBV6-3 and J is TRBJ2-1, with 8 bases fitting TRBD2. The germline V gene has CDR1 MNHEY and CDR2 SVGEGT. The V gene end was trimmed by 5 bases and the J gene end by 6 bases; junction bases not matched to a gene: 15. This CDR3 has 17 residues. The CDR3 nucleotides are TGTGCCAGCAGTCCTTTCCGACTAGCGCTTATTGGCAATGAGCAGTTCTTC. Encoded protein: CASSPFRLALIGNEQFF.

This chain joins TRBV4-2 and TRBJ1-4, with D unresolved. This CDR3 has 12 amino acids. V gave up 0 bases and J gave up 10 bases, with 6 bases separating them. Germline assignment: CDR1 LGHNA and CDR2 YNFKEQ. CDR3 in amino acids: CASSQDPRKLFF. The CDR3 DNA sequence: TGTGCCAGCAGCCAAGATCCGAGAAAACTGTTTTTT.

This clonotype was detected many times. V gene TRBV6-2 or TRBV6-3 combines with J gene TRBJ2-7; TRBD1 matches at 7 bases. Germline V gives CDR1 MNHEY, CDR2 SVGEGT. This CDR3 comprises 15 residues. The V segment lost 6 bases and the J segment 0 bases; nucleotides outside the gene matches: 8. In DNA, the CDR3 is TGTGCCAGCAGAGTGGACAGGTTAGCCTCCTACGAGCAGTACTTC. As protein: CASRVDRLASYEQYF.

CDR3 nucleotides: TGCGCCAGCAGCCCGACACCCGGAGACAATCAGCCCCAGCATTTT. It yields the protein CASSPTPGDNQPQHF. This sequence joins TRBV4-3 and TRBJ1-5; D remains ambiguous. The germline V and J ends were trimmed by 4 bases and 3 bases, with 13 bases remaining between them. The CDR3 extends over 15 amino acids. Germline V gene sequence: CDR1 LGHNA, CDR2 YSLEER.

This clonotype was counted a few times. As DNA, the CDR3 is TGTGCCAGCAGTTTACGGACTAGCGGGATCATGGGGTCTAGAACCTACAATGAGCAGTTCTTC. It encodes CASSLRTSGIMGSRTYNEQFF. This chain joins TRBV27 and TRBJ2-1, with 12 bases aligning to TRBD2. With V trimmed by 2 bases and J by 2 bases, 16 bases remained unmatched. The CDR3 extends over 21 amino acids. From germline, CDR1 is MNHEY and CDR2 SMNVEV (reference sequence).

J is TRBJ2-7 and V is TRBV6-1, with D possibly matching TRBD1 (6 bases). Looked up from germline, CDR1 is MNHNS and CDR2 is SASEGT. V shed 0 bases and J shed 6 bases, with 12 bases lying between them. The CDR3 is made up of 14 amino acids. CDR3 nucleotides: TGTGCCAGCAGTGAAGCTACAGGGTCTCTCGAGCAGTACTTC. Its protein is CASSEATGSLEQYF.

This clonotype was observed a few times. This rearrangement joins TRBV4-2 to TRBJ2-1; a possible D gene is TRBD2 (5 bases). The CDR3 is made up of 18 amino acids. The ends were cut back, 1 base at V and 3 bases at J, with 19 bases in the middle. Germline V gene sequence: CDR1 LGHNA, CDR2 YNFKEQ. CDR3 protein: CASSQGPSSSFGYNEQFF. DNA of the CDR3: TGTGCCAGCAGCCAAGGACCTAGCTCTTCGTTTGGCTACAATGAGCAGTTCTTC.

This clonotype was recorded many times. The V and J genes are TRBV4-3 and TRBJ2-5; D is ambiguous. V was trimmed by 0 bases and J by 0 bases, leaving 8 bases between them. Germline CDR1 reads LGHNA; CDR2 reads YSLEER. This CDR3 is 15 amino acids long. In DNA, the CDR3 is TGCGCCAGCAGCCAAGAGCGAACGTACCAAGAGACCCAGTACTTC. Amino acids: CASSQERTYQETQYF.

The CDR3 sequence is CASSVTSGVDTQYF. CDR3 DNA sequence: TGTGCCAGCAGTGTGACTAGCGGCGTAGATACGCAGTATTTT. The chain couples TRBV6-4 to TRBJ2-3; 9 nucleotides agree with TRBD2. Germline V gene data show CDR1 as MRHNA and CDR2 as SNTAGT. Losses at the gene ends were 4 bases for V and 5 bases for J; bases not matched to a gene: 4. CDR3 length: 14 amino acids.

This clonotype showed up just once. The chain couples TRBV20-1 to TRBJ2-6; D gene ambiguous. The CDR3 runs to 17 residues. V lost 3 bases and J lost 1, with 16 bases in between. Germline lookup yields CDR1 DFQATT and CDR2 SNEGSKA (reference sequence). The CDR3 region is CSASQGSGVSGANVLTF. The CDR3 DNA reads as TGCAGTGCTAGTCAAGGGTCCGGCGTTTCTGGGGCCAACGTCCTGACTTTC.

This clonotype occurred a few times. The chain joins TRBV12-3 or TRBV12-4 to TRBJ1-2; D is perhaps TRBD1 (5 bases). The V gene lost 3 bases and the J gene lost 8 bases, with 16 bases spanning the gap. The CDR3 length is 14 residues. CDR3 bases: TGTGCCAGCAGTTTGGGTATCGGGACCCAAGGCTACACCTTC. Translated, it gives CASSLGIGTQGYTF.

This clonotype was counted ten times or more. The chain is built from TRBV4-3 and TRBJ2-1; D ambiguous. Germline CDR1 and CDR2: LGHNA and YSLEER. Trimming shortened V by 1 base and J by 6 bases, and 10 bases separated the two germline ends. The CDR3 is 14 residues long. CDR3: CASSQALAGNEQFF. CDR3 DNA sequence: TGCGCCAGCAGCCAAGCCCTCGCCGGCAATGAGCAGTTCTTC.

This clonotype came up a few times. The chain couples TRBV13 to TRBJ2-7; 7 bases line up with TRBD2. Looked up from germline, CDR1 is PRHDT and CDR2 is FYEKMQ (reference sequence). V shed 0 bases, J shed 0 bases, and the junction held 11 bases outside the gene matches. This CDR3 has 18 residues. The CDR3 nucleotides are TGTGCCAGCAGCTTAGGTCATCCTAGCGGCTATACCTCCTACGAGCAGTACTTC. Translated: CASSLGHPSGYTSYEQYF.

This clonotype was counted a few times. This rearrangement joins TRBV5-6 to TRBJ1-1; 9 bases match TRBD1. The germline gives CDR1 SGHDT, CDR2 YYEEEE. V was clipped by 0 bases and J by 4 bases; unmatched bases: 19. The CDR3 loop spans 20 amino acids. The CDR3 sequence: CASSLANFRSRDRVSTEAFF. The DNA for the CDR3 is TGTGCCAGCAGCTTGGCGAATTTCCGCTCCCGGGACAGGGTTTCCACTGAAGCTTTCTTT.

This clonotype was detected only a few times. The chain joins TRBV5-1 to TRBJ1-6; D gene unclear. The CDR3 has 14 residues. The V gene's germline CDR1 is SGHRS and CDR2 YFSETQ. V was trimmed by 4 bases and J by 8 bases, leaving 13 bases between them. The CDR3 DNA follows: TGCGCCAGCAGCCCCTCTATTGGGGATTCACCCCTCCACTTT. Protein: CASSPSIGDSPLHF. Full variable domain (remainder filled in from reference TRBV5-1 and TRBJ1-6): KAGVTQTPRYLIKTRGQQVTLSCSPISGHRSVSWYQQTPGQGLQFLFEYFSETQRNKGNFPGRFSGRQFSNSRSEMNVSTLELGDSALYLCASSPSIGDSPLHFGNGTRLTVT.